A selection of T cell receptor beta chains follows, all from one sample in a study of radiation and T cells in renal cell carcinoma. The data were produced by immunoSEQ multiplex PCR, yet TCRdb's version contains in-frame clones alone and is incomplete. The sample has approximately 150,000 clones, around 88% seen once. The material was blood, obtained from a patient whose treatment included radiotherapy and nephrectomy. The receptors derive from a woman aged 45-60 years with renal cell carcinoma. Each CDR3 is given with its conserved first and last residue. D genes are given only for firm matches. Clone size is given for some rows only: seen once, a few or many times, or a class if the clone is expanded.

>NA|TRBV5-4|NA|TRBJ2-3
CASSLWGSDTQYF
TGTGCCAGCAGCTTGTGGGGGTCAGATACGCAGTATTTT
>NA|TRBV9|once|TRBJ1-4
CASSVMNNEKLFF
TGTGCCAGCAGCGTAATGAATAATGAAAAACTGTTTTTT
>NA|TRBV2|NA|TRBJ2-5
CASSDRETQYF
TGTGCCAGCAGTGACCGAGAGACCCAGTACTTC
>NA|TRBV6-6|NA|TRBJ1-2
CASSYSAEYGYTF
TGTGCCAGCAGTTACTCTGCGGAATATGGCTACACCTTC
>NA|TRBV19|NA|TRBJ2-3
CATTGRGGRTDTQYF
TGTGCCACTACGGGCCGCGGGGGCCGGACAGATACGCAGTATTTT
>TRBD1|TRBV19|NA|TRBJ2-7
CASSPRYRGYEQYF
TGTGCCAGTAGTCCTAGATACAGGGGTTACGAGCAGTACTTC
>NA|TRBV5-6|NA|TRBJ1-2
CASSFSAEVYGYTF
TGTGCCAGCAGCTTCAGCGCAGAAGTCTATGGCTACACCTTC
>NA|TRBV6-1|NA|TRBJ2-5
CASSEARGGETQYF
TGTGCCAGCAGTGAAGCGAGGGGGGGAGAGACCCAGTACTTC
>TRBD1|TRBV10-3|NA|TRBJ2-1
CAISADRDGPFFF
TGTGCCATCAGTGCGGACAGGGACGGCCCGTTTTTCTTC
>NA|TRBV5-1|NA|TRBJ1-4
CASSLGRNEKLFF
TGCGCCAGCAGCTTGGGACGAAACGAAAAACTGTTTTTT
>TRBD2|TRBV19|NA|TRBJ2-3
CASSARLAGAIDTQYF
TGTGCCAGTAGTGCAAGACTAGCGGGGGCTATAGATACGCAGTATTTT
>NA|TRBV19|NA|TRBJ1-2
CATRDSDPYGYTF
TGTGCCACCAGGGACTCGGACCCCTATGGCTACACCTTC
>NA|TRBV6-6|NA|TRBJ2-3
CASSFQRGDTQYF
TGTGCCAGCAGCTTTCAGAGGGGGGATACGCAGTATTTT
>NA|TRBV5-1|NA|TRBJ1-1
CASSLDGQRGTEAFF
TGCGCCAGCAGCTTGGACGGGCAACGGGGCACTGAAGCTTTCTTT
>TRBD1|TRBV18|NA|TRBJ2-7
CASSPDLDRGVYEQYF
TGTGCCAGCTCACCTGACTTGGACAGGGGTGTCTACGAGCAGTACTTC
>NA|TRBV2|NA|TRBJ2-7
CASRSRTNENEQYF
TGTGCCAGCAGGTCGAGGACAAACGAGAACGAGCAGTACTTC
>NA|TRBV19|NA|TRBJ1-2
CASSINQVGGYTF
TGTGCCAGTAGTATTAACCAGGTCGGGGGCTACACCTTC
>TRBD1|TRBV30|NA|TRBJ1-1
CAWSLTGVFTEAFF
TGTGCCTGGAGTTTGACAGGGGTTTTTACTGAAGCTTTCTTT
>NA|TRBV10-1|NA|TRBJ2-3
CASSEGTAIDTQYF
TGCGCCAGCAGTGAAGGGACGGCGATAGATACGCAGTATTTT
>NA|TRBV7-3|NA|TRBJ1-2
CASSFGGSRNFYGYTF
TGTGCCAGCAGCTTTGGTGGCAGCCGAAACTTCTATGGCTACACCTTC
>TRBD1|TRBV5-1|NA|TRBJ1-3
CASSLGTGGNTIYF
TGCGCCAGCAGCTTGGGGACAGGGGGAAACACCATATATTTT
>TRBD1|TRBV19|NA|TRBJ2-5
CASSILNRGGQETQYF
TGTGCCAGTAGTATTCTTAACAGGGGTGGTCAAGAGACCCAGTACTTC
>NA|TRBV7-9|NA|TRBJ1-5
CASSLERRQPQHF
TGTGCCAGCAGCCTAGAACGAAGACAGCCCCAGCATTTT
>TRBD1|TRBV7-2|few|TRBJ1-6
CASSLGVGTGVHF
TGTGCCAGCAGCTTAGGGGTTGGGACAGGGGTCCACTTT
>NA|TRBV4-3|NA|TRBJ1-1
CASSPRGGDTEAFF
TGCGCCAGCAGCCCCCGGGGGGGAGACACTGAAGCTTTCTTT
>TRBD2|TRBV4-1|NA|TRBJ2-2
CASSQVPLAELNTGELFF
TGCGCCAGCAGCCAAGTCCCCCTAGCGGAGTTGAACACCGGGGAGCTGTTTTTT
>NA|TRBV29-1|few|TRBJ1-4
CSARFTDHNEKLFF
TGCAGCGCCCGGTTCACCGATCACAATGAAAAACTGTTTTTT
>TRBD1|TRBV29-1|NA|TRBJ1-2
CSVPGTAVLKRGGYTF
TGCAGCGTTCCCGGGACAGCAGTTCTGAAACGTGGTGGCTACACCTTC
>NA|TRBV5-1|NA|TRBJ2-7
CASSLVGTSYEQYF
TGCGCCAGCAGCTTGGTGGGGACTTCCTACGAGCAGTACTTC
>NA|TRBV28|NA|TRBJ2-4
CASSFATNLAKNIQYF
TGTGCCAGCAGTTTCGCGACAAACTTAGCCAAAAACATTCAGTACTTC
>TRBD1|TRBV7-2|NA|TRBJ1-1
CASSSDRDSEAFF
TGTGCCAGCAGCTCCGACAGGGACTCTGAAGCTTTCTTT
>NA|TRBV6-6|NA|TRBJ2-2
CARYPGATNTGELFF
TGTGCACGATACCCGGGGGCGACGAACACCGGGGAGCTGTTTTTT
>NA|TRBV5-1|NA|TRBJ2-3
CASSLAGTGWTDTQYF
TGCGCCAGCAGCTTGGCTGGGACCGGGTGGACAGATACGCAGTATTTT